Each of the 10 T cell receptor beta chains below was sequenced from the same sample in a study of T cell responses to AZD1222 COVID-19 vaccine. Some clones are missing from TCRdb's copy, which holds only in-frame ones; the method was immunoSEQ multiplex PCR. Among around 130,000 clones, around 84% were seen once, and the ten largest hold around 12%. The sample consisted of peripheral blood, taken on day 0 of AZD1222 vaccination. These receptor sequences come from an adult in good health.

The chain is built from TRBV28 and TRBJ1-1; D may be TRBD1 (5 bases). The length of the CDR3 is 13 residues. The ends were cut back, 6 bases at V and 1 base at J, with 9 bases in the middle. Germline lookup yields CDR1 MDHEN and CDR2 SYDVKM. CDR3 loop: CASRLTANTEAFF. CDR3 coding DNA: TGTGCCAGCAGATTGACAGCGAACACTGAAGCTTTCTTT.

CDR3 in amino acids: CASSRPSANEQFF. The CDR3 DNA is TGTGCCAGCAGCCGCCCATCGGCGAATGAGCAGTTCTTC. The V gene is TRBV7-2, the J gene TRBJ2-1; the D is unclear. V was cut by 5 bases and J by 7 bases, with 12 bases left in between. The CDR3 is made up of 13 amino acids. Germline CDR1 reads SGHTA; CDR2 reads FQGNSA.

The rearrangement uses TRBV12-3 or TRBV12-4 and TRBJ1-5, with D possibly TRBD1 on 5 matching bases. V was clipped by 4 bases and J by 8 bases, with 12 bases between them. This CDR3 has 13 amino acids. In DNA, the CDR3 is TGTGCCAGCAGTTCAACGCCGGGGGAGCCCCAGCATTTT. Its protein product is CASSSTPGEPQHF.

The J gene is TRBJ2-2, the V gene TRBV3-1 (or the pseudogene TRBV3-2); 9 positions agree with TRBD1. With 4 bases clipped from V and 7 bases from J, the junction kept 7 bases outside the gene matches. Germline values: CDR1 LGHDT, CDR2 YNNKEL (reference sequence). The CDR3 sequence is 15 residues long. CDR3 nucleotides: TGTGCCAGCAGCCTGTTACAGGGGGCTGGCGGGGAGCTGTTTTTT. Protein product: CASSLLQGAGGELFF.

V is TRBV3-1 (or the pseudogene TRBV3-2) and J is TRBJ1-3; 8 bases align to TRBD1. The CDR3 runs 14 residues. Trimming at V came to 5 bases and at J to 2 bases, leaving 2 bases not matched to a gene. CDR1 LGHDT and CDR2 YNNKEL come from the germline V gene (reference sequence). The CDR3 sequence is CASSSQGAGNTIYF. The CDR3 DNA reads as TGTGCCAGCAGCTCACAGGGGGCTGGAAACACCATATATTTT.

V and J are TRBV10-3 and TRBJ1-2; D unresolved. V shed 0 bases and J shed 5 bases, with 13 bases lying between them. The length of the CDR3 is 15 residues. From germline, CDR1 is ENHRY and CDR2 SYGVKD. The CDR3 loop reads CAISESREGGYGYTF. CDR3 coding DNA: TGTGCCATCAGTGAGTCGAGAGAGGGCGGTTATGGCTACACCTTC.

This clone appeared a single time. The chain carries TRBV19 and TRBJ2-3; possible D gene TRBD1, 5 bases. The V gene lost 5 bases and the J gene lost 2 bases, with 11 bases spanning the gap. The CDR3 has 14 residues. In germline, CDR1 is LNHDA, CDR2 SQIVND (reference sequence). Written as DNA, the CDR3 is TGTGCCAGTAGTTTTCGCAGGGACACAGATACGCAGTATTTT. It codes for CASSFRRDTDTQYF.

With respect to this clone: Other DNA sequences in this sample translate to the same CDR3. The chain links TRBV28 to TRBJ1-5; a possible D gene is TRBD1 (5 bases). Germline V gives CDR1 MDHEN, CDR2 SYDVKM. The length of the CDR3 is 14 residues. Deletions cut 1 base from V and 7 bases from J, with 11 bases between. The CDR3 spells CASSLFGARQPQHF. For the CDR3, the DNA is TGTGCCAGCAGTTTATTCGGGGCCCGGCAGCCCCAGCATTTT.

This clone occurred a few times. The chain links TRBV10-1 to TRBJ1-1; the D gene is possibly TRBD1 (5 bases). V was pared by 2 bases and J by 3 bases, with 13 bases between. The CDR3 loop spans 15 amino acids. The germline gives CDR1 WNHNN, CDR2 SYGVQD (reference sequence). The CDR3 spells CASSEMRGPYTEAFF. As DNA, the CDR3 is TGCGCCAGCAGTGAGATGAGGGGCCCTTACACTGAAGCTTTCTTT.

This clone was seen repeatedly, ten times or more. The J gene is TRBJ2-2, the V gene TRBV28; TRBD2 aligns across 8 bases. Germline CDR1 reads MDHEN; CDR2 reads SYDVKM. The CDR3 runs to 14 residues. Trimming at V came to 5 bases and at J to 6 bases, leaving 5 bases not matched to a gene. CDR3 amino acids: CASSRGGSAGELFF. As DNA, the CDR3 is TGTGCCAGCAGTCGGGGGGGAAGTGCCGGGGAGCTGTTTTTT.